This TCR beta chain comes out of a study of CD8 T cells in ankylosing spondylitis. Overall study findings and caveats: There were earlier reports of some motif variants in reactive arthritis synovial fluid and blood. Ankylosing spondylitis blood seemed to carry a telltale TCR beta motif made of about 8 highly homologous variants.

This clonotype was counted ten times or more. The antigen remains unidentified. TCRdb independently ran MiXCR on the 5' RACE reads; one entry per CDR3 protein. The sample gives about 140,000 distinct CDR3 sequences, more than 7% of which show up once; more than 7% is in the top ten. Germline lookup yields CDR1 DFQATT and CDR2 SNEGSKA (reference sequence). V shed 5 bases and J shed 2 bases, with 13 bases lying between them. The CDR3 has 13 amino acids. The sample consisted of synovial fluid, either unsorted or a sorted T cell fraction (not recorded which). The chain combines TRBV20-1 with TRBJ2-7; the D is unclear. This TCR came from a male donor with ankylosing spondylitis. The CDR3 coding sequence is TGCAGTGCTGCTACGGGTCTTGCCTACGAGCAGTACTTC. It encodes CSAATGLAYEQYF.